The present entry profiles one TCR beta chain with its context. The data were obtained in a study of Ad26.COV2.S vaccination and SARS-CoV-2 variants. Study at large: In the COV1001 trial, the donor was in the Ad26.COV2.S arm.

Profiling relied on immunoSEQ multiplex PCR, and the TCRdb table lists in-frame clones only, not all of them. The table records around 400,000 clones, 75% to 95% of them present only once. As for treatment: about 20 received Ad26.COV2.S at low or high dose, single or two shots; a few received placebo; per-sample allocation not given. Day 63 following the first vaccine or placebo injection was when the samples were taken. The vaccine antigen was prefusion-stabilized Wuhan SARS-CoV-2 spike. Trimming took off 3 bases at V and 1 base at J, with 10 bases between the two ends. The CDR3 is 15 residues long. CDR1 and CDR2 (germline): MDHEN, SYDVKM.

The origin of this receptor is a person between 18 and 65 years old who received the Ad26.COV2.S COVID-19 vaccine or a placebo. Specimen: peripheral blood, collected in a trial of Ad26.COV2.S vaccine versus placebo. V is TRBV28 and J is TRBJ2-1; tentatively, D is TRBD2 (5 bases). The CDR3, as DNA: TGTGCCAGCAGTTTTGCTAGCCCTTCCTACAATGAGCAGTTCTTC. Translated, it gives CASSFASPSYNEQFF.